The entry that follows covers one T cell receptor (beta chain) sequence. What it recognizes is unknown. There are 18 residues in the CDR3. This sample is part of a study of shared clonotypes between healthy human individuals. Overall study: The plates for each donor numbered three CD4 naive, three CD4 memory, two CD8 naive and one CD8 memory. Study-level results: It was the non-shared clonotypes that had lower generation probabilities than clonotypes shared by all four donors.

Method: immunoSEQ multiplex PCR; TCRdb's copy keeps in-frame clones and lacks some. Among over a million clones listed, just under 99% were seen once. It was into CD45RA+ naive and CD45RA-negative memory subsets that the CD4+ cells were split. Input material: naive CD4+ T cells sorted from blood. Subset denoted: CD45RA+ positively selected. This rearrangement joins TRBV21-1 to TRBJ2-7; TRBD2, the D gene given by the table, was not confirmed from the DNA. TRBV21-1 has pseudogene status. The clonotype comes from a man younger than 45 in good health. CDR3 in amino acids: CASSKSGIMGSGTYEQYF. In DNA form, the CDR3 reads TGTGCCAGCAGCAAGAGCGGTATTATGGGTAGCGGGACCTACGAGCAGTACTTC.